A single T cell receptor (beta chain) is shown here with its context. This entry comes from a study of T cell responses to AZD1222 COVID-19 vaccine. The data were produced by immunoSEQ multiplex PCR, yet TCRdb's version contains in-frame clones alone and is incomplete. This table holds 250,000 to 300,000 clones, around 92% found once. Germline V gene data show CDR1 as MGHRA and CDR2 as YSYEKL. The CDR3 consists of 17 residues. The trim removed 1 base at V and 4 bases at J, leaving 9 bases unmatched. Here the sequenced sample was peripheral blood, taken 28 days after the second AZD1222 dose. The V gene is TRBV4-1, the J gene TRBJ1-5; 8 nucleotides agree with TRBD1. The TCR sequence derives from an adult who received the AZD1222 COVID-19 vaccine. CDR3 DNA sequence: TGCGCCAGCAGCCAAGGCCTACAGGGGGGTCGAAATCAGCCCCAGCATTTT. Translating it yields CASSQGLQGGRNQPQHF.